This is a list of T cell receptor beta chains from one sample in a study of shared clonotypes between healthy human individuals. Assay used: immunoSEQ multiplex PCR; TCRdb lists only in-frame clones, some missing. The sample gives some 2,500,000 clones, 93% of which show up once; about 0.39% is in the top ten. Sequencing was performed on naive CD4+ T cells from PBMCs. The receptors here all came from a man between 18 and 35 years old in good health. Some clones in this sample may be carry-over from other donors' samples. Both conserved end residues are part of each CDR3. D genes are given only for firm matches.

v_gene	d_gene	j_gene	CDR3aa	CDR3nt
TRBV9	TRBD2	TRBJ2-5	CASSVLAGVGETQYF	TGTGCCAGCAGCGTACTAGCGGGAGTTGGGGAGACCCAGTACTTC
TRBV11-3	TRBD1	TRBJ2-5	CASSSGQAETQYF	TGTGCCAGCAGCTCGGGACAGGCGGAGACCCAGTACTTC
TRBV29-1	NA	TRBJ2-7	CSVTVQGYEQYF	TGCAGCGTGACGGTCCAGGGTTACGAGCAGTACTTC
TRBV5-1	NA	TRBJ2-1	CASRKTTRGNEQFF	TGCGCCAGCAGAAAAACCACTCGAGGGAATGAGCAGTTCTTC
TRBV6-6	NA	TRBJ2-5	CASTYGGRQETQYF	TGTGCCAGCACCTACGGGGGCCGGCAAGAGACCCAGTACTTC
TRBV7-2	NA	TRBJ2-3	CASSLTTGLSTDTQYF	TGTGCCAGCAGCTTAACAACGGGACTCAGCACAGATACGCAGTATTTT
TRBV11-2	NA	TRBJ1-1	CASSFQGIGTEAFF	TGTGCCAGCAGCTTTCAGGGAATAGGCACTGAAGCTTTCTTT
TRBV28	TRBD1	TRBJ1-2	CASIPAGGIVGYTF	TGTGCCAGCATCCCGGCAGGGGGGATCGTGGGCTACACCTTC
TRBV14	NA	TRBJ2-6	CASSSPADRSGANVLTF	TGTGCCAGCAGCTCACCGGCTGACCGCTCTGGGGCCAACGTCCTGACTTTC
TRBV2	TRBD2	TRBJ2-7	CASRGGGIDEQYF	TGTGCCAGCAGGGGGGGAGGGATCGACGAGCAGTACTTC
TRBV12-5	TRBD2	TRBJ2-1	CASGLGLADYNEQFF	TGTGCTAGTGGTTTGGGACTAGCGGATTACAATGAGCAGTTCTTC
TRBV28	TRBD1	TRBJ1-1	CASSLWTGGKDTEAFF	TGTGCCAGCAGTTTATGGACAGGGGGAAAGGACACTGAAGCTTTCTTT
TRBV19	NA	TRBJ1-4	CASSVFRGFNEKLFF	TGTGCCAGTAGTGTATTCAGGGGTTTCAATGAAAAACTGTTTTTT